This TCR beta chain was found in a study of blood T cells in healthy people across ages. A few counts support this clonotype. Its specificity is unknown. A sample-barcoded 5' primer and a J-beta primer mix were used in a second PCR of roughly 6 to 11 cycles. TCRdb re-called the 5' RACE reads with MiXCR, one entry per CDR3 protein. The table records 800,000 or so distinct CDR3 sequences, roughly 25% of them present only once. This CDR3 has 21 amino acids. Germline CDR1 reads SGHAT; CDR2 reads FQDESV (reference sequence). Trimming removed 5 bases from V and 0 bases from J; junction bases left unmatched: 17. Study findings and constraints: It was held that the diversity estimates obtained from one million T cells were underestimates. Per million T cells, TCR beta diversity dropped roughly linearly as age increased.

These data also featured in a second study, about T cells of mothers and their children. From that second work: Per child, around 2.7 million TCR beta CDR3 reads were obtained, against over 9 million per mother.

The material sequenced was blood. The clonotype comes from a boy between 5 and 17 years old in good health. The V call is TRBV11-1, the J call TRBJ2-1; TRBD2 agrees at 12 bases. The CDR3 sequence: CASSLSAPTSGGESSYNEQFF. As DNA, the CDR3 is TGTGCCAGCAGCCTTAGCGCTCCGACTAGCGGGGGAGAAAGCTCCTACAATGAGCAGTTCTTC.